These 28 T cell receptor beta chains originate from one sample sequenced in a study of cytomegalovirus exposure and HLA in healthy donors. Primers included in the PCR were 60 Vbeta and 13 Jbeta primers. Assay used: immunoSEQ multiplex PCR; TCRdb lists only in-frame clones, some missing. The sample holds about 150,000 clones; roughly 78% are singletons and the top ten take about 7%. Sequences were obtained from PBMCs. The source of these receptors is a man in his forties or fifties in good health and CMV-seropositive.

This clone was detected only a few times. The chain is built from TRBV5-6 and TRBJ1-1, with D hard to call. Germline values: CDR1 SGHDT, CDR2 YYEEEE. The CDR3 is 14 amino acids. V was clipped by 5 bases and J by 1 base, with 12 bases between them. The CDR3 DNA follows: TGTGCCAGCAGACAGACCCTGGGGAACACTGAAGCTTTCTTT. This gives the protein CASRQTLGNTEAFF.

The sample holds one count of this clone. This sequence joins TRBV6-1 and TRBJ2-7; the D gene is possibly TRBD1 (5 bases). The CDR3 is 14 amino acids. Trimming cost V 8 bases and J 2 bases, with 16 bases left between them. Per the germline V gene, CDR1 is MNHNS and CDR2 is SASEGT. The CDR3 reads CASSPGNSPYEQYF. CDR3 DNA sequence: TGTGCCAGCTCACCAGGGAACTCCCCCTACGAGCAGTACTTC.

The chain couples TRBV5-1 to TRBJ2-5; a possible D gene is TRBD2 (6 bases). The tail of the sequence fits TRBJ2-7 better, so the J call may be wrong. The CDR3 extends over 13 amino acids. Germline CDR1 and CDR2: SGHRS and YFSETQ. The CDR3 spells CASSLVGGREQYF. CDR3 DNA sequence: TGCGCCAGCAGCTTGGTCGGGGGTCGCGAGCAGTACTTC.

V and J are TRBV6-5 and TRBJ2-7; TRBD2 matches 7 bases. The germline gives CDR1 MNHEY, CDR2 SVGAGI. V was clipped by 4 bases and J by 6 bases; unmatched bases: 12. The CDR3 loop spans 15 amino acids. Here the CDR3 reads CASSSFAGDLIEQYF. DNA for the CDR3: TGTGCCAGCAGTTCCTTTGCGGGAGACCTGATCGAGCAGTACTTC.

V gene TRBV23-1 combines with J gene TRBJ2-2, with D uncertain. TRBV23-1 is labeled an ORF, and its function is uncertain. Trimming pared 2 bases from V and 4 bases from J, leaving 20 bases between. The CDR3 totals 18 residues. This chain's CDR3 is CASSQPDDPKKRTGELFF. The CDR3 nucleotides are TGCGCCAGCAGTCAACCCGACGACCCAAAAAAGCGCACCGGGGAGCTGTTTTTT.

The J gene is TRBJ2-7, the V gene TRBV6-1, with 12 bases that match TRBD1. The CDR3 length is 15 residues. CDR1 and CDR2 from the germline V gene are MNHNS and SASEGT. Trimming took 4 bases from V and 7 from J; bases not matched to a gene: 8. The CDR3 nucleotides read TGTGCCAGCAGTGGTCCGGGACAGGGGGCGCGGGAGCAGTACTTC. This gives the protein CASSGPGQGAREQYF.

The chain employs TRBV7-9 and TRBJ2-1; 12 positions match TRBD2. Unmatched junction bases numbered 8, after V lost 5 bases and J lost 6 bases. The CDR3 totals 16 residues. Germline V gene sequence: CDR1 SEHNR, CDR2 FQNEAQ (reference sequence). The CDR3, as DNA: TGTGCCAGCAGCGCCCCGACTAGCGGGAGTGGCAATGAGCAGTTCTTC. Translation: CASSAPTSGSGNEQFF. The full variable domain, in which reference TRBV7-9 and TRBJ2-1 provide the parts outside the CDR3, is DTGVSQNPRHKITKRGQNVTFRCDPISEHNRLYWYRQTLGQGPEFLTYFQNEAQLEKSRLLSDRFSAERPKGSFSTLEIQRTEQGDSAMYLCASSAPTSGSGNEQFFGPGTRLTVL.

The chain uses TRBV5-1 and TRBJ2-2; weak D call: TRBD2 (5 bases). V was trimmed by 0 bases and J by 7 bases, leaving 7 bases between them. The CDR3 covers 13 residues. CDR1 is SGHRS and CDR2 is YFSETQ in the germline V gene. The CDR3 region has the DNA TGCGCCAGCAGCTTGGCCGGAGGCGGGGAGCTGTTTTTT. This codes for CASSLAGGGELFF.

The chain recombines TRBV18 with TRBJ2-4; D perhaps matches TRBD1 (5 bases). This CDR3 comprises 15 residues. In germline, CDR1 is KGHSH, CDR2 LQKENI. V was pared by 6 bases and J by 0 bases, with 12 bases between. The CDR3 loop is CASSLRAPAKNIQYF. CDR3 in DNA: TGTGCCAGCTCTCTCAGGGCTCCAGCCAAAAACATTCAGTACTTC.

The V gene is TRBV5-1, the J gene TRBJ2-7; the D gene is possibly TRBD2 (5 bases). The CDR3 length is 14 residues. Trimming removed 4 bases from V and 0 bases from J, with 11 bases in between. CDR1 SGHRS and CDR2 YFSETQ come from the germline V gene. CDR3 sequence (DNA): TGCGCCAGCAGCGAGAGCGGTCTCTCCTACGAGCAGTACTTC. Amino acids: CASSESGLSYEQYF. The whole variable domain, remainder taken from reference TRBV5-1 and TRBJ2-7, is KAGVTQTPRYLIKTRGQQVTLSCSPISGHRSVSWYQQTPGQGLQFLFEYFSETQRNKGNFPGRFSGRQFSNSRSEMNVSTLELGDSALYLCASSESGLSYEQYFGPGTRLTVT.

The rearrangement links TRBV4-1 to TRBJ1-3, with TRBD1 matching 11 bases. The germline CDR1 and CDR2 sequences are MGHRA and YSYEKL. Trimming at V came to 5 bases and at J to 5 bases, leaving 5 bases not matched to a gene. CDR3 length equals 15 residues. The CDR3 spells CASSSRDRGRNTIYF. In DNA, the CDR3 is TGCGCCAGCAGCAGCCGGGACAGGGGGAGAAACACCATATATTTT.

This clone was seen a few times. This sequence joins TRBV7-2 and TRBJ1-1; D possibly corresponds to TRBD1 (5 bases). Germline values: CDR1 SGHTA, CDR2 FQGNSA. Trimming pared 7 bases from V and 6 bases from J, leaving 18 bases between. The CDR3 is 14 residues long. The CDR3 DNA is TGTGCCAGCACCCCGTTCAGGGCCCTCTCTGAAGCTTTCTTT. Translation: CASTPFRALSEAFF.

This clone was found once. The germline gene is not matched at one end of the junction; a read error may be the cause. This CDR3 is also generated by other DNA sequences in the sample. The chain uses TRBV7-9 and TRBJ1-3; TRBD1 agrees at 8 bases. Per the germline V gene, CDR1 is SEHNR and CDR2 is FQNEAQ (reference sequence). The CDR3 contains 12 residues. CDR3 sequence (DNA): TGTGCCAGCAGCCCCTCCTCCGGGACAGGCACTTTT. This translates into CASSPSSGTGTF.

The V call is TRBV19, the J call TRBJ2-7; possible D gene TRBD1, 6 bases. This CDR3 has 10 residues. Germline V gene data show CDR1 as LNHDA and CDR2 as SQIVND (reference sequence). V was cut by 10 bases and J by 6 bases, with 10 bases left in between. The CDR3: CAKEGGEQYF. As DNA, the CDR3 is TGTGCCAAAGAAGGGGGCGAGCAGTACTTC.

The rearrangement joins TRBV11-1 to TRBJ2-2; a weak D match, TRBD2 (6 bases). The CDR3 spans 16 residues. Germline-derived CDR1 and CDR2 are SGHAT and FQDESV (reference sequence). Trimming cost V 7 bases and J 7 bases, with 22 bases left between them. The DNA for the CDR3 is TGTGCCAGCACCCCTCGGGGCCGGAGGGAATACGGGGAGCTGTTTTTT. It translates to CASTPRGRREYGELFF. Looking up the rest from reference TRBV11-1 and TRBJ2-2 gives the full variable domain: EAEVAQSPRYKITEKSQAVAFWCDPISGHATLYWYRQILGQGPELLVQFQDESVVDDSQLPKDRFSAERLKGVDSTLKIQPAELGDSAMYLCASTPRGRREYGELFFGEGSRLTVL.

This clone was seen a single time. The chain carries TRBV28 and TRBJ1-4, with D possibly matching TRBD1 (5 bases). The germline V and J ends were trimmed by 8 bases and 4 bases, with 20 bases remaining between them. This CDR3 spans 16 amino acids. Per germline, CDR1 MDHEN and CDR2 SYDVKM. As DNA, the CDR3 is TGTGCCAGCCGGGTCGGAGTGACAGTCGTTAATGAAAAACTGTTTTTT. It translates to CASRVGVTVVNEKLFF. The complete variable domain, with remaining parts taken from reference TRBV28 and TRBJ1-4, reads DVKVTQSSRYLVKRTGEKVFLECVQDMDHENMFWYRQDPGLGLRLIYFSYDVKMKEKGDIPEGYSVSREKKERFSLILESASTNQTSMYLCASRVGVTVVNEKLFFGSGTQLSVL.

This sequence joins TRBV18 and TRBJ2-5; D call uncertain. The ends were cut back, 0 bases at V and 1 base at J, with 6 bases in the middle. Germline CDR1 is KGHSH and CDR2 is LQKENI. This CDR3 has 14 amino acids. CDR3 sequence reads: CASSPPGTQETQYF. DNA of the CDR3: TGTGCCAGCTCACCACCGGGCACCCAAGAGACCCAGTACTTC.

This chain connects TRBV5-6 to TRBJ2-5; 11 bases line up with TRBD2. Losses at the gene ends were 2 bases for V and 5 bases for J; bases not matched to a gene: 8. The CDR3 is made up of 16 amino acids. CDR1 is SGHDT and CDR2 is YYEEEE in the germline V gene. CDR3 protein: CASSFLSGRAWETQYF. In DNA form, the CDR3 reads TGTGCCAGCAGCTTCCTTAGCGGGAGGGCCTGGGAGACCCAGTACTTC.

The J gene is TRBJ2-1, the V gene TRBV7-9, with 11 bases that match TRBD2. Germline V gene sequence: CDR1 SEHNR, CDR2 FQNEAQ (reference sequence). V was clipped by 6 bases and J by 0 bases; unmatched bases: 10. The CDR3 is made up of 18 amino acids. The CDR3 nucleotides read TGTGCCAGCAGTTCAGGACTAGCGGGTTTCTCCTCCTACAATGAGCAGTTCTTC. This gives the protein CASSSGLAGFSSYNEQFF.

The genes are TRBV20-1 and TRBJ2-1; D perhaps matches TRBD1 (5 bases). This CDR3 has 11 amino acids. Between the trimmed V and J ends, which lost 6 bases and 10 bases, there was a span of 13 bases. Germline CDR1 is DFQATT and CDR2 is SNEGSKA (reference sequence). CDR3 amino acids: CSAREGGEQFF. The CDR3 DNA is TGCAGTGCCAGGGAAGGTGGGGAGCAGTTCTTC.

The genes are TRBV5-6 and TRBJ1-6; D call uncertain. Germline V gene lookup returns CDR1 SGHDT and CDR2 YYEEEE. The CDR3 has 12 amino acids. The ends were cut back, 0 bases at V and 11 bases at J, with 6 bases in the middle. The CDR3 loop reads CASSLGEAPLHF. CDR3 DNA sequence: TGTGCCAGCAGCTTGGGAGAGGCACCCCTCCACTTT.

The CDR3 nucleotides are TGCGCCAGCCCACAACTCGACAGCCCAACCTACGAGCAGTACTTC. It codes for CASPQLDSPTYEQYF. The rearrangement joins TRBV10-1 to TRBJ2-5, with D possibly TRBD1 on 5 matching bases. Near its end, the DNA agrees better with TRBJ2-7, so the J call may be wrong. Per the germline V gene, CDR1 is WNHNN and CDR2 is SYGVQD (reference sequence). This CDR3 comprises 15 residues.

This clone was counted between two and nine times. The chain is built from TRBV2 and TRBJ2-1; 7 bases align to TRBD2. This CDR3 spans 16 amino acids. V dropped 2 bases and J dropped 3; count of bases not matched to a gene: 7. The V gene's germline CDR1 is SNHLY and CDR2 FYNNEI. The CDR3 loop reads CASSEFKGGSYNEQFF. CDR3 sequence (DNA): TGTGCCAGCAGTGAATTTAAAGGCGGGAGCTACAATGAGCAGTTCTTC. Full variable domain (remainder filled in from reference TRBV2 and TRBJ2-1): EPEVTQTPSHQVTQMGQEVILRCVPISNHLYFYWYRQILGQKVEFLVSFYNNEISEKSEIFDDQFSVERPDGSNFTLKIRSTKLEDSAMYFCASSEFKGGSYNEQFFGPGTRLTVL.

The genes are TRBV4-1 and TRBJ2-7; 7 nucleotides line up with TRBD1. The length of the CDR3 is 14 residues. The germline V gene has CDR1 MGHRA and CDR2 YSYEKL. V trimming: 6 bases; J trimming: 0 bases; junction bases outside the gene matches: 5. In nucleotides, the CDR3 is TGCGCCAGCAGGCACAGGGGATTCTCCTACGAGCAGTACTTC. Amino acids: CASRHRGFSYEQYF.

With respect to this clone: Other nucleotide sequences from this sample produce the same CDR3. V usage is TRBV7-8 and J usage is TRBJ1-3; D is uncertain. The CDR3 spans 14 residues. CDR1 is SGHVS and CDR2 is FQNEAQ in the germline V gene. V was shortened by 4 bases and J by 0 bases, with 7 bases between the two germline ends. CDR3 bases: TGTGCCAGCAGCTACCGGGGCTCTGGAAACACCATATATTTT. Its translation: CASSYRGSGNTIYF.

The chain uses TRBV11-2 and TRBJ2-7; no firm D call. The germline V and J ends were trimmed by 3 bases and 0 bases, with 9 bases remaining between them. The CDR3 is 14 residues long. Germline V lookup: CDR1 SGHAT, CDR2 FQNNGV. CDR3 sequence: CASSFSESSYEQYF. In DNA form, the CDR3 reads TGTGCCAGCAGCTTTTCGGAGAGCTCCTACGAGCAGTACTTC.

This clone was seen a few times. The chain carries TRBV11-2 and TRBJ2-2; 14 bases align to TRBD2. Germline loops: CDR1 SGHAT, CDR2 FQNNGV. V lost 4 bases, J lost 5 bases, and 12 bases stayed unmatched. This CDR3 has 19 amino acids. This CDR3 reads CASSYADGTSGRRTGELFF. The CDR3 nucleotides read TGTGCCAGCAGCTATGCAGACGGGACTAGCGGGAGAAGGACCGGGGAGCTGTTTTTT.

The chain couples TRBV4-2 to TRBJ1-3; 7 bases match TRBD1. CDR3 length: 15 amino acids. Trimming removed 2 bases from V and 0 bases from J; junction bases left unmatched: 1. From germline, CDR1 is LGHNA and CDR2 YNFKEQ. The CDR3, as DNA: TGTGCCAGCAGCCAAAACAGGGGCTCTGGAAACACCATATATTTT. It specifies CASSQNRGSGNTIYF.